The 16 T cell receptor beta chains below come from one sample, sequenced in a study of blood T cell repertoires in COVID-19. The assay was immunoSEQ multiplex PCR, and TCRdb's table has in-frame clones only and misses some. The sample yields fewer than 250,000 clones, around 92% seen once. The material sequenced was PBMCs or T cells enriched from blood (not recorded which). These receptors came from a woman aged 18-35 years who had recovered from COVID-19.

The chain's CDR3 is CASGLVTAAGAGANVLTF. The CDR3 nucleotides are TGTGCTAGTGGTTTGGTTACCGCGGCAGGGGCTGGGGCCAACGTCCTGACTTTC. This rearrangement joins TRBV12-5 to TRBJ2-6; the D gene is possibly TRBD1 (6 bases). Germline loops: CDR1 LGHNT, CDR2 FRNRAP. V lost 0 bases and J 2 bases, leaving 14 bases between the germline ends. The CDR3 contains 18 residues.

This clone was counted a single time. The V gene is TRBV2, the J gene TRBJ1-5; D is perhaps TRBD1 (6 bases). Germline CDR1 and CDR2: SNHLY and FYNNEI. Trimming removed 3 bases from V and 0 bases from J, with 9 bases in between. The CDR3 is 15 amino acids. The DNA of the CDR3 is TGTGCCAGCAGTGAGAACAGGGCTAGCAATCAGCCCCAGCATTTT. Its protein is CASSENRASNQPQHF.

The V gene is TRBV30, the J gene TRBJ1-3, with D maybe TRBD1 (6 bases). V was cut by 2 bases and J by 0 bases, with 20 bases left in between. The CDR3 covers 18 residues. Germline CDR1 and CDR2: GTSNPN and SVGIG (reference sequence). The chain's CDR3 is CAWSPRWGGTSSGNTIYF. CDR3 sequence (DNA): TGTGCCTGGAGTCCCCGGTGGGGGGGCACTTCCTCTGGAAACACCATATATTTT. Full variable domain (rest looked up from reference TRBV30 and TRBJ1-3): SQTIHQWPATLVQPVGSPLSLECTVEGTSNPNLYWYRQAAGRGLQLLFYSVGIGQISSEVPQNLSASRPQDRQFILSSKKLLLSDSGFYLCAWSPRWGGTSSGNTIYFGEGSWLTVV.

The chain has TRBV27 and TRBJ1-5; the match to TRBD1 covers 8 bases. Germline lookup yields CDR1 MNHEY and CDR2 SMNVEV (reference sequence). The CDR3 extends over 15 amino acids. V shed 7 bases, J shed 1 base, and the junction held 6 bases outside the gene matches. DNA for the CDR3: TGTGCCAGCAAAACAGGGGGGCCCAGCAATCAGCCCCAGCATTTT. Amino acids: CASKTGGPSNQPQHF.

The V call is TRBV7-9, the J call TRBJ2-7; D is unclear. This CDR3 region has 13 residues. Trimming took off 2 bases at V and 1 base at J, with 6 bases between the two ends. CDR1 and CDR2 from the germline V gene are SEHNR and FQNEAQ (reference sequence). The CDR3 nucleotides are TGTGCCAGCAGCTTATCGGTGTCCTACGAGCAGTACTTC. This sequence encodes CASSLSVSYEQYF.

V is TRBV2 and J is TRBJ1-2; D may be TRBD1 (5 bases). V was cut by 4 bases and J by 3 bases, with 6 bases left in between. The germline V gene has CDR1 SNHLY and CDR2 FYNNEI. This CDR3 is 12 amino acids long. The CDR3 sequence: CASSGTYYGYTF. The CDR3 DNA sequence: TGTGCCAGCAGTGGGACATACTATGGCTACACCTTC.

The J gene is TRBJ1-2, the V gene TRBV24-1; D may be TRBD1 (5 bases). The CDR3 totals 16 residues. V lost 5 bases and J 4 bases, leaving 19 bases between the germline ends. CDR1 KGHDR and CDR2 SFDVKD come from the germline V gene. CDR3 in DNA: TGTGCCACCAGTGGGATCCTCGGGGGGAGCGGCTATGGCTACACCTTC. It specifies CATSGILGGSGYGYTF.

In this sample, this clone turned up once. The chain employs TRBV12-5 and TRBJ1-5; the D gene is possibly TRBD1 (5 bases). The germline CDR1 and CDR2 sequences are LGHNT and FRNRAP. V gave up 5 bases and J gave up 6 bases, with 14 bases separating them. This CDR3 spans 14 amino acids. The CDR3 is CASGTSQEFQPQHF. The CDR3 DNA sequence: TGTGCTAGTGGTACCTCACAGGAATTTCAGCCCCAGCATTTT.

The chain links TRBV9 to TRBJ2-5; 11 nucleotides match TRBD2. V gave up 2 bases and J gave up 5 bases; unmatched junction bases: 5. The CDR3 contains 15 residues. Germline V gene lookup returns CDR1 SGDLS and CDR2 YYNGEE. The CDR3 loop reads CASSVSGGAIETQYF. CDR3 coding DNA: TGTGCCAGCAGCGTTAGCGGGGGGGCAATTGAGACCCAGTACTTC.

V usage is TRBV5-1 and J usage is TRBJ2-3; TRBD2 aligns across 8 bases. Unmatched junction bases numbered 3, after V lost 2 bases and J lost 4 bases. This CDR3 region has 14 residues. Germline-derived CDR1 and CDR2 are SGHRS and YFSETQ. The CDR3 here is CASSFGGASDTQYF. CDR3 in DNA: TGCGCCAGCAGCTTCGGGGGGGCATCAGATACGCAGTATTTT.

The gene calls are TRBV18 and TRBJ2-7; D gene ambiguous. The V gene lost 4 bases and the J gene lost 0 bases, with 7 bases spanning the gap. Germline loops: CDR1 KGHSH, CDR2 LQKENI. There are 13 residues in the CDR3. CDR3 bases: TGTGCCAGCTCACGAGACAACTCCTACGAGCAGTACTTC. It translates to CASSRDNSYEQYF.

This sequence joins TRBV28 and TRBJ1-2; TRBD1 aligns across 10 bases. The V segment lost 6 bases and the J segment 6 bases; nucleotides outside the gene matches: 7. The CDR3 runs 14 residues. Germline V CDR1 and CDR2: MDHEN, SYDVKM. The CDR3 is CASRIPGQGNGYTF. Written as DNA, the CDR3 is TGTGCCAGCAGGATTCCGGGACAGGGGAATGGCTACACCTTC.

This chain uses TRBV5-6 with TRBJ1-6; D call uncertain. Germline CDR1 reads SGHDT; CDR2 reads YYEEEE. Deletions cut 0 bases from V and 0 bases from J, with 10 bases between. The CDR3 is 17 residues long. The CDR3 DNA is TGTGCCAGCAGCTTGGATTTGGGGAGCTCCTATAATTCACCCCTCCACTTT. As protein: CASSLDLGSSYNSPLHF.

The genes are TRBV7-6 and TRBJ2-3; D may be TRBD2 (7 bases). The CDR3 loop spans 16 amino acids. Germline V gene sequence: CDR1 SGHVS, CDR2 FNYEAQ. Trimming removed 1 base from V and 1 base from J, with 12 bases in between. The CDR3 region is CASSLVGGRGTDTQYF. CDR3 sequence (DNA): TGTGCCAGCAGCTTAGTGGGGGGGCGTGGCACAGATACGCAGTATTTT. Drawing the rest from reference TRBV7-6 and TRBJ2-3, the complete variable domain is GAGVSQSPRYKVTKRGQDVALRCDPISGHVSLYWYRQALGQGPEFLTYFNYEAQQDKSGLPNDRFSAERPEGSISTLTIQRTEQRDSAMYRCASSLVGGRGTDTQYFGPGTRLTVL.

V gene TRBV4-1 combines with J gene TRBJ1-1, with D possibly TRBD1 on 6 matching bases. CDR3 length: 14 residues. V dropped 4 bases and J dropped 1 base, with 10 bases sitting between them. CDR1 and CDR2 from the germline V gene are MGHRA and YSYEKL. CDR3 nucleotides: TGCGCCAGCAGCCCATTGGACAGGAACACTGAAGCTTTCTTT. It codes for CASSPLDRNTEAFF.

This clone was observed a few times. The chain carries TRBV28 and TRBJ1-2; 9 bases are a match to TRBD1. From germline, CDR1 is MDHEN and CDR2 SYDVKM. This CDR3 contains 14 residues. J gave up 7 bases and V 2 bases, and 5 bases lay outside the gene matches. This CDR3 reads CASSLRTGGGGYTF. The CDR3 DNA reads TGTGCCAGCAGTTTACGAACAGGGGGCGGTGGCTACACCTTC.